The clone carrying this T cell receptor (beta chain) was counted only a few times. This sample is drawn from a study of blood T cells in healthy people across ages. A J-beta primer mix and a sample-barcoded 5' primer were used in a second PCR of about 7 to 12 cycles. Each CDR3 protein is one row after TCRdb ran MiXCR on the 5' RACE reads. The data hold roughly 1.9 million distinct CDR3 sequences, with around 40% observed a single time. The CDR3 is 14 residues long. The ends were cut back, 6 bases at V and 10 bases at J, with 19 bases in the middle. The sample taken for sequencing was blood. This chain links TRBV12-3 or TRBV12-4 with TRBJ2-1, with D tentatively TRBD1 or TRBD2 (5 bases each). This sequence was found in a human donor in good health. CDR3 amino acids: CASRPRDGAREQFF. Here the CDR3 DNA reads TGTGCCAGCAGGCCTCGGGACGGCGCAAGAGAGCAGTTCTTC.